This T cell receptor (beta chain) was captured by sequencing in a study of post-analysis software for immune sequencing data. Study-wide points: Under F measure analysis, samples from one preparation batch co-clustered strongly. TRBV5-6, TRBV5-1 and TRBV20-1 were among 4 or 5 TRBV segments more frequent in patients than controls.

Unique-molecular-identifier-tagged TCR beta cDNA libraries were used. One entry per CDR3 protein, called by TCRdb with MiXCR from the PCR reads. Altogether almost 700,000 distinct CDR3 sequences are present, approximately 59% being singletons, with the ten largest covering roughly 12%. In the case of this clonotype: Antigen specificity is unknown. Relative to the germline gene, one junction end is altered; a read error may explain this.

The length of the CDR3 is 14 residues. Material: blood. The sequence came from a girl aged 2 to 9 with multiple sclerosis. The chain has TRBV12-3 or TRBV12-4 and TRBJ2-1; the match to TRBD1 covers 9 bases. This CDR3 reads CACRWGQGVNEQFF. The CDR3 nucleotides read TGTGCCTGCAGGTGGGGACAGGGCGTTAATGAGCAGTTCTTC.